The 10 T cell receptor beta chains below all came from one sample that was sequenced in a study of siplizumab effects on memory and regulatory T cells. Method: immunoSEQ multiplex PCR; TCRdb's copy keeps in-frame clones and lacks some. This table has about 20,000 clones, roughly 51% appearing once. For these receptors, no antigen is known. Researchers maintained the mixed lymphocyte reaction cells in coculture at 37°C for more than five days. Sequencing used CFSE-low (dividing) CD4+ T cells sorted from an allogeneic mixed lymphocyte reaction. The receptors were sampled from a human donor in good health; the cells came from an allogeneic mixed lymphocyte reaction.

This clone is medium-sized by share. The gene calls are TRBV5-4 and TRBJ1-2; D unclear. The germline CDR1 and CDR2 sequences are SGHNT and YYREEE (reference sequence). The germline V and J ends were trimmed by 4 bases and 6 bases, with 16 bases remaining between them. The CDR3 has 14 residues. CDR3 in DNA: TGTGCCAGCAGCCAAGACTCGGCCTATGATGGCTACACCTTC. It translates to CASSQDSAYDGYTF. The variable domain in full, with the rest retrieved from reference TRBV5-4 and TRBJ1-2, is ETGVTQSPTHLIKTRGQQVTLRCSSQSGHNTVSWYQQALGQGPQFIFQYYREEENGRGNFPPRFSGLQFPNYSSELNVNALELDDSALYLCASSQDSAYDGYTFGSGTRLTVV.

This clone has just a few counts. This sequence joins TRBV18 and TRBJ1-4; D call uncertain. The CDR3 totals 14 residues. Per germline, CDR1 KGHSH and CDR2 LQKENI. Trimming stripped 0 bases from V and 5 bases from J, with 7 bases between. In DNA, the CDR3 is TGTGCCAGCTCACCACCGTCCGAAAATGAAAAACTGTTTTTT. This gives the protein CASSPPSENEKLFF.

The chain uses TRBV5-4 and TRBJ2-1; 7 nucleotides match TRBD2. Germline V CDR1 and CDR2: SGHNT, YYREEE (reference sequence). The trim removed 5 bases at V and 2 bases at J, leaving 7 bases unmatched. The CDR3 runs 15 residues. The CDR3 is CASRPSGDPYNEQFF. The CDR3, as DNA: TGTGCCAGCAGACCCAGCGGGGACCCCTACAATGAGCAGTTCTTC.

This clone was observed a few times. The chain joins TRBV2 to TRBJ2-1, with 7 bases identical to TRBD2. The germline gives CDR1 SNHLY, CDR2 FYNNEI. The CDR3 length is 14 residues. Unmatched junction bases numbered 7, after V lost 8 bases and J lost 3 bases. CDR3 sequence: CASGQTSSYNEQFF. The CDR3 bases are TGTGCCAGCGGGCAGACTAGCAGCTACAATGAGCAGTTCTTC.

The CDR3 DNA reads as TGTGCCAGCAGTAGCACAGGGAACACTGAAGCTTTCTTT. Translating it yields CASSSTGNTEAFF. The chain joins TRBV6-5 to TRBJ1-1, with D perhaps matching TRBD1 (5 bases). The CDR3 is made up of 13 amino acids. CDR1 is MNHEY and CDR2 is SVGAGI in the germline V gene. The V end lost 5 bases, the J end lost 1 base, and 8 bases lay between the germline ends.

By sample fraction, this clone is medium-sized. This chain links TRBV19 with TRBJ1-5, with D maybe TRBD1 (5 bases). The CDR3 runs to 14 residues. Looked up from germline, CDR1 is LNHDA and CDR2 is SQIVND (reference sequence). Between the trimmed V and J ends, which lost 7 bases and 1 base, there was a span of 11 bases. The CDR3 nucleotides read TGTGCCAGTACCCATGGGGGGAGCAATCAGCCCCAGCATTTT. It translates to CASTHGGSNQPQHF.

By proportion, this clone is medium-sized. The J gene is TRBJ1-5, the V gene TRBV2; the D gene is possibly TRBD1 (5 bases). Trimming took off 5 bases at V and 1 base at J, with 12 bases between the two ends. The CDR3 spans 15 residues. The germline V gene has CDR1 SNHLY and CDR2 FYNNEI. CDR3 sequence reads: CASSLEGMSNQPQHF. The CDR3 nucleotides read TGTGCCAGCAGTCTTGAGGGGATGAGCAATCAGCCCCAGCATTTT.

This clone appeared a few times. The J gene is TRBJ2-5, the V gene TRBV11-2; a possible D gene is TRBD1 (5 bases). Deletions cut 6 bases from V and 0 bases from J, with 8 bases between. CDR1 is SGHAT and CDR2 is FQNNGV in the germline V gene. The CDR3 is made up of 13 amino acids. The CDR3 is CASSSGYQETQYF. The CDR3 DNA follows: TGTGCCAGCAGTTCAGGGTACCAAGAGACCCAGTACTTC.

The chain uses TRBV9 and TRBJ2-2, with TRBD2 matching over 8 bases. V dropped 4 bases and J dropped 4; count of bases not matched to a gene: 9. From germline, CDR1 is SGDLS and CDR2 YYNGEE. CDR3 length equals 16 residues. CDR3 region: CASSLLGSGGTGELFF. The CDR3 bases are TGTGCCAGCAGCCTACTGGGGAGCGGGGGCACCGGGGAGCTGTTTTTT. Supplemented by reference TRBV9 and TRBJ2-2, the full variable domain reads DSGVTQTPKHLITATGQRVTLRCSPRSGDLSVYWYQQSLDQGLQFLIQYYNGEERAKGNILERFSAQQFPDLHSELNLSSLELGDSALYFCASSLLGSGGTGELFFGEGSRLTVL.

This rearrangement joins TRBV6-5 to TRBJ2-3; possibly TRBD1 or TRBD2 for D (5 bases each). The CDR3 has 16 residues. Germline V gives CDR1 MNHEY, CDR2 SVGAGI. V lost 2 bases and J lost 2, with 14 bases in between. In DNA, the CDR3 is TGTGCCAGCAGTTACCAGGGCGAGGGGCCCACAGATACGCAGTATTTT. This codes for CASSYQGEGPTDTQYF.